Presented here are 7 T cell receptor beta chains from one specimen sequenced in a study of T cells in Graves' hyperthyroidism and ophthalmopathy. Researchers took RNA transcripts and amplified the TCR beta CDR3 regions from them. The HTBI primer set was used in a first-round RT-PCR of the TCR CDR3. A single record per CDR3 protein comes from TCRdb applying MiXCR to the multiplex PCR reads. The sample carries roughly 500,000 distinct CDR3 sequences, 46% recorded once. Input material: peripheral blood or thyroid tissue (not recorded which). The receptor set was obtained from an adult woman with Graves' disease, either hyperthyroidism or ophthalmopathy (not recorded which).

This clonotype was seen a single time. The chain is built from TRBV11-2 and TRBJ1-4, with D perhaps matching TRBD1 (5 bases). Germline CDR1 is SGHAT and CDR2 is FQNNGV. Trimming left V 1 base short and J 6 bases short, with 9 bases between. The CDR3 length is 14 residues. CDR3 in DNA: TGTGCCAGCAGCTTAGGGGGGGGGTATGAAAAACTGTTTTTT. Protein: CASSLGGGYEKLFF.

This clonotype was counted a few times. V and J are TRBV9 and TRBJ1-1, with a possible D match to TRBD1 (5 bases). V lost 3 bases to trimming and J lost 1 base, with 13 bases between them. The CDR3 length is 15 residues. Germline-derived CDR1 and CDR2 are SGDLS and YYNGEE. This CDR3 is CASSGTGDGNTEAFF. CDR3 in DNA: TGTGCCAGCAGCGGGACGGGGGACGGGAACACTGAAGCTTTCTTT.

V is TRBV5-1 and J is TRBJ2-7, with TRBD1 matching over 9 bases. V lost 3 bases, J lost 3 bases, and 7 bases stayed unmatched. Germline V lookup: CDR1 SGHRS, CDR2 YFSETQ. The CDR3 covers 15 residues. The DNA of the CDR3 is TGCGCCAGCAGCTCCTGGACAGGGGATCGCTACGAGCAGTACTTC. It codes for CASSSWTGDRYEQYF.

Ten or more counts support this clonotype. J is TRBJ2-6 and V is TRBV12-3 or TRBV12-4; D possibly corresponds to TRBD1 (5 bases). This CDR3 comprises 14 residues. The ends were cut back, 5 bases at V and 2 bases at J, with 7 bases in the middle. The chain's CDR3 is CASSIGAGANVLTF. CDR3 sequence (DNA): TGTGCCAGCAGTATAGGGGCTGGGGCCAACGTCCTGACTTTC.

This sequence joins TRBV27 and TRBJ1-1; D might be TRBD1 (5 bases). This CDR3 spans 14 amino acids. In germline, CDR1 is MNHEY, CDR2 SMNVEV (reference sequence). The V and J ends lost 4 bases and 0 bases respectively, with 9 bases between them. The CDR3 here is CASSSAGVNTEAFF. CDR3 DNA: TGTGCCAGCAGTTCCGCGGGGGTGAACACTGAAGCTTTCTTT.

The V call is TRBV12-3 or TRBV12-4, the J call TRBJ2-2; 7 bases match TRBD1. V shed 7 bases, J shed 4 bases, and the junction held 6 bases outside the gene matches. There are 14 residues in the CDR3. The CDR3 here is CASTYRGITGELFF. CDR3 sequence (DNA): TGTGCCAGCACGTACAGGGGAATCACCGGGGAGCTGTTTTTT.

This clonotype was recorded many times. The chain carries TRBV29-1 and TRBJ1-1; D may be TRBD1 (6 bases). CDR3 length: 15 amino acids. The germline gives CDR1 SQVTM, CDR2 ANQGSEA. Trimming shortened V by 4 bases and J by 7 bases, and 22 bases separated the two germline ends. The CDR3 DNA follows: TGCAGCGTTGTCCCCGGGGACACCGCCGGCGGTGAAGCTTTCTTT. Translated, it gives CSVVPGDTAGGEAFF.